This T cell receptor beta chain originates from a study of blood T cells in healthy people across ages. General study results and limits: Strong correlation linked observed beta diversity and percent naive T cells.

Healthy Russian Caucasian donors spanned ages roughly 6 to 90 years. The germline V and J ends were trimmed by 2 bases and 6 bases, with 15 bases remaining between them. This CDR3 has 15 amino acids. About this clonotype: The antigen is not known.

A J-beta primer mix and a sample-barcoded 5' primer were used in a second PCR of roughly 7 to 12 cycles. Through a template-switch adaptor with 12 random nucleotides, each cDNA molecule received a tag. Via MiXCR, TCRdb re-called the 5' RACE reads, giving one row per CDR3 protein. Among roughly 2 million distinct CDR3 sequences listed, approximately 50% were seen once. The receptor was derived from a woman aged 40 to 50 in good health. Sequencing was done on a sample of blood. The V and J genes are TRBV12-3 or TRBV12-4 and TRBJ2-3; a weak D match, TRBD2 (5 bases). CDR3: CASSLIASRADTQYF. CDR3 DNA: TGTGCCAGCAGTTTAATCGCTAGCCGGGCGGATACGCAGTATTTT.